This T cell receptor (beta chain) was profiled in a study of T cells in localized non-small cell lung cancer. Of note for this clone: Its specificity is not known.

Whole-study findings and limits: Adjacent uninvolved lung had the highest clonality, suggesting focused antigen responses.

Assay used: immunoSEQ multiplex PCR; TCRdb lists only in-frame clones, some missing. The data show more than 9,000 clones, with approximately 45% seen just once and around 4% held by the top ten. The material was lymph node tissue, obtained before any cancer treatment. The TCR was taken from a woman aged 40-75 years with stage I lung adenocarcinoma.

Here the CDR3 DNA reads TGTGCCACCAGCAGAAAAACAGGGTGGGATTCACCCCTCCACTTT. This gives the protein CATSRKTGWDSPLHF. The chain uses TRBV15 and TRBJ1-6; possible D gene TRBD1, 6 bases. V was cut by 2 bases and J by 8 bases, with 13 bases left in between. The CDR3 has 15 amino acids. Germline CDR1 LNHNV, CDR2 YYDKDF (reference sequence).